This T cell receptor (beta chain) was profiled in a study of blood T cell repertoires in COVID-19. Study-wide background: Samples taken during acute and convalescent COVID-19 were collected in the United States, Italy and Spain. The cDNA or gDNA used as material had been derived from T cells, B-cell-depleted T cells, or PBMCs.

The germline CDR1 and CDR2 sequences are SGHRS and YFSETQ. Trimming took 4 bases from V and 7 from J; bases not matched to a gene: 8. This CDR3 is built from 14 residues. Method: immunoSEQ multiplex PCR; TCRdb's copy keeps in-frame clones and lacks some. The table includes about 480,000 clones, 70% to 90% detected once. The chain recombines TRBV5-1 with TRBJ1-5; 7 nucleotides align to TRBD1. The sequencing sample was made of PBMCs or T cells enriched from blood (not recorded which). This TCR was recovered from a woman in her sixties or seventies who had recovered from COVID-19. The CDR3 coding sequence is TGCGCCAGCAGCGCGGCAGGGGGAGAACAGCCCCAGCATTTT. As protein: CASSAAGGEQPQHF.